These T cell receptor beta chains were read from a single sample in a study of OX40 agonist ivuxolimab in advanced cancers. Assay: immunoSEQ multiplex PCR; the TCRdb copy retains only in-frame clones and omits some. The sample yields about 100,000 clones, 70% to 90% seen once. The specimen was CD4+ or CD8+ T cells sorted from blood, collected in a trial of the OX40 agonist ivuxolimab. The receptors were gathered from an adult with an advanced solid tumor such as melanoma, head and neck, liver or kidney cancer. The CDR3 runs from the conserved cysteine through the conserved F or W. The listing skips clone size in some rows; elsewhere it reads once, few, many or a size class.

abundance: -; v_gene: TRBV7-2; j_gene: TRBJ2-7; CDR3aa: CASSLVSTGVVEQYF
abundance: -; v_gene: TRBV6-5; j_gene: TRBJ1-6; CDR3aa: CASRSGLNSPLHF
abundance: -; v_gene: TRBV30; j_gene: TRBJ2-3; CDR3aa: CAWGPLGLNTQYF
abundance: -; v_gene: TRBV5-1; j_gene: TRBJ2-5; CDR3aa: CASSYGLAGGGETQYF
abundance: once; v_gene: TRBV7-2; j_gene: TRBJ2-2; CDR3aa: CASTRLAGGVGELFF
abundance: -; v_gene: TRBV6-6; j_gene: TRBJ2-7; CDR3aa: CASSPAGGGLGEQYF
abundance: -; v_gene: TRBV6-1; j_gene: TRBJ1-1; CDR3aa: CASIRTTEAFF
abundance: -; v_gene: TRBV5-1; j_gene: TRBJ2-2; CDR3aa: CASSLAGTGGFGNTGELFF
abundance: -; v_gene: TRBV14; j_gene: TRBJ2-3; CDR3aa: CASSQDISGTDTQYF
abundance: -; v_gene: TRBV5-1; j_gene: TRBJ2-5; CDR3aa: CASSTSGTQETQYF
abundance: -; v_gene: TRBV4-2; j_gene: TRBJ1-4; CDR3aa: CASSQTIGGKLFF
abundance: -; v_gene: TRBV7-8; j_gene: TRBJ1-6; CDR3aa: CASSLEAGALNSPLHF
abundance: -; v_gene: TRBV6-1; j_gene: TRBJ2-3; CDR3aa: CASSERGMRTDTQYF
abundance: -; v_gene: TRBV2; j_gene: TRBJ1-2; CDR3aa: CASRIGGGIYGYTF
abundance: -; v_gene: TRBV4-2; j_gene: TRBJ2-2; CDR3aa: CASSQGTSANTGELFF
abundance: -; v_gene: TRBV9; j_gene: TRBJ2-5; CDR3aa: CASSVEGLSNLRTEQETQYF
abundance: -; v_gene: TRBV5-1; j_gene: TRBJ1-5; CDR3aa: CASSLSSGDQPQHF
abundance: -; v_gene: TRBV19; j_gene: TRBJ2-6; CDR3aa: CASSASGANVLTF
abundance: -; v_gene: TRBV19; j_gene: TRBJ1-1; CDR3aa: CASSMGKVGITEAFF
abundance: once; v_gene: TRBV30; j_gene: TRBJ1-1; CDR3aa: CAWSVLGGRQNTEAFF
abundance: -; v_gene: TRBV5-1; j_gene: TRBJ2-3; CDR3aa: CASSLGSTDTQYF
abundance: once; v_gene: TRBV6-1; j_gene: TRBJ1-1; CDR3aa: CASRTGLQSEAFF
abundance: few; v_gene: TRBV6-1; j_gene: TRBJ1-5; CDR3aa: CASSEPSVNQPQHF
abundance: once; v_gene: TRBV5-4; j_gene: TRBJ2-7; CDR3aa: CASSLEPGSYEQYF
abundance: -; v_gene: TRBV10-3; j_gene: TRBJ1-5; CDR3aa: CATRDRSSNQPQHF
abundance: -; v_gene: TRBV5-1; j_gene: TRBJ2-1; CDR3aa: CASSLEGLDEQFF
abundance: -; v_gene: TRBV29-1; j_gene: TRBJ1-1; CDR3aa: CSVRSGTGVTEAFF
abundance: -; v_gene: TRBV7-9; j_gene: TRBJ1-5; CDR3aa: CASSLEFGLFSNQPQHF
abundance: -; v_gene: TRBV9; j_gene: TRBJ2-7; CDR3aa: CASSVGPVRASSEQYF
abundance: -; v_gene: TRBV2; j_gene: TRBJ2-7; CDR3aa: CASCLNVRAYEQYF
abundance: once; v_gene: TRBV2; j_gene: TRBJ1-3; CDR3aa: CASSEAGRSGNTIYF
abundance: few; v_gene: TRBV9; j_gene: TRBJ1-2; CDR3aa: CASSVETNYGYTF
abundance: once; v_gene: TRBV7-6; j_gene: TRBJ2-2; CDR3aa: CASSLRASGGIGELFF
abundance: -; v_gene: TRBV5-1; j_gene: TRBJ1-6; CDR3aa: CASSPGGTENSPLHF
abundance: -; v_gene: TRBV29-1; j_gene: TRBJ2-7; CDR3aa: CSVQRRLDEQYF
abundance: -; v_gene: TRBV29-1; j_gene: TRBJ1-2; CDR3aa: CSVDPQGTNYGYTF
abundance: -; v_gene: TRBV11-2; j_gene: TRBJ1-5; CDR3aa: CASSLGGGPDQPQHF
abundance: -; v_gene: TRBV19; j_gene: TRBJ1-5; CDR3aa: CASRGVGRSQPQHF
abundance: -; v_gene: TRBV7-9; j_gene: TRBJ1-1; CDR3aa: CASSLVTGRNTEAFF
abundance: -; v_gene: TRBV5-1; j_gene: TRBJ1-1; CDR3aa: CASSWGGRTVRGTEAFF
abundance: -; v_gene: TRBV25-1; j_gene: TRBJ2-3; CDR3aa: CASSDTGGPDTQYF
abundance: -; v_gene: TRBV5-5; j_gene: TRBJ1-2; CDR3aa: CASSMVTGTGLLGYTF
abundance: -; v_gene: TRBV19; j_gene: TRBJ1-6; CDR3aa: CASSTWTGESSYNSPLHF
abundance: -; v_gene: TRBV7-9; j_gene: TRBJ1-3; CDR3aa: CASSLASGNTIYF
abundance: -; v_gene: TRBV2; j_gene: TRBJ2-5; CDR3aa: CASRGGSVTQYF
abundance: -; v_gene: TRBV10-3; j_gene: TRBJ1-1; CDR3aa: CAISERGTVNTEAFF
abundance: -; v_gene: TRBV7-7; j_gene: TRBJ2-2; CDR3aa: CASSIPLRGTGELFF
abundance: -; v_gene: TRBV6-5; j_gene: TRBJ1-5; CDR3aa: CASSYTRDSNQPQHF
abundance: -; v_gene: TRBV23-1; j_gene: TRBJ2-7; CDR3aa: CASSQSGQDLPYEQYF
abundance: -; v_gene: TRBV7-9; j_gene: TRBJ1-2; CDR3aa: CASSADGGWYGYTF
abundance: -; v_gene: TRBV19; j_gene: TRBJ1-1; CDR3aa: CASSFTGGSNTEAFF
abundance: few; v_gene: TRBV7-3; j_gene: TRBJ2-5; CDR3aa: CASSPTGTSQETQYF
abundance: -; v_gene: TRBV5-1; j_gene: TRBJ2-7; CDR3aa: CASSLTGKAYEQYF
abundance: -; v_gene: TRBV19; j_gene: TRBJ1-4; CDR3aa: CASNDRSGEKLFF